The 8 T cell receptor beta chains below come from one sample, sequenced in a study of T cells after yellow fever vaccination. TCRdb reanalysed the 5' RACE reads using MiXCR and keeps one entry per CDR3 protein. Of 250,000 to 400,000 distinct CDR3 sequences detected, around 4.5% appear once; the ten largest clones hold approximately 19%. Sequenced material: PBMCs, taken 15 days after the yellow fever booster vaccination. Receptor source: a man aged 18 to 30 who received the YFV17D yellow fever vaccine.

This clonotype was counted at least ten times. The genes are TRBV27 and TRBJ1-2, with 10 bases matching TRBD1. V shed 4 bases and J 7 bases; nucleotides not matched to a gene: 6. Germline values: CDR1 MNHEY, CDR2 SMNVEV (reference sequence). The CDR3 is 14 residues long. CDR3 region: CASSSGQGVFGYTF. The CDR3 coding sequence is TGTGCCAGCAGTTCCGGACAGGGGGTTTTTGGCTACACCTTC.

As DNA, the CDR3 is TGTGCCAGCAGCTTAGGACGGTGGACAGGCACAGATACGCAGTATTTT. Protein: CASSLGRWTGTDTQYF. This chain connects TRBV11-2 to TRBJ2-3; possible D gene TRBD1, 6 bases. The CDR3 has 16 residues. V dropped 1 base and J dropped 1 base, with 12 bases sitting between them. From germline, CDR1 is SGHAT and CDR2 FQNNGV.

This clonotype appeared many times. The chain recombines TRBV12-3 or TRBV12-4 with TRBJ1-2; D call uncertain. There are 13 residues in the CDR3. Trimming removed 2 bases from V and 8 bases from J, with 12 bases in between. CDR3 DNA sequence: TGTGCCAGCAGTTTAAAGGGATTTGGCGGCTACACCTTC. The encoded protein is CASSLKGFGGYTF.

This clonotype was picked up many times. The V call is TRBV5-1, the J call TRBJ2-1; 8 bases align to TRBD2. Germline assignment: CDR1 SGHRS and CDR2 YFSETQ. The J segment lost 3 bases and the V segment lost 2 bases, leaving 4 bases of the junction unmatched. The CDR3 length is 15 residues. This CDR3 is CASSLAGEYYNEQFF. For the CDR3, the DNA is TGCGCCAGCAGCTTAGCGGGGGAGTACTACAATGAGCAGTTCTTC.

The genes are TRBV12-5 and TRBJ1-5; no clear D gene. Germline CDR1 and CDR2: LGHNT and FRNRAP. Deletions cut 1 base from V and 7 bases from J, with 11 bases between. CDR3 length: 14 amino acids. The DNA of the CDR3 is TGTGCTAGTGGTTTGGGACTGGTATCCCAGCCCCAGCATTTT. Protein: CASGLGLVSQPQHF. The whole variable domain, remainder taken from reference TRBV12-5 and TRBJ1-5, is DARVTQTPRHKVTEMGQEVTMRCQPILGHNTVFWYRQTMMQGLELLAYFRNRAPLDDSGMPKDRFSAEMPDATLATLKIQPSEPRDSAVYFCASGLGLVSQPQHFGDGTRLSIL.

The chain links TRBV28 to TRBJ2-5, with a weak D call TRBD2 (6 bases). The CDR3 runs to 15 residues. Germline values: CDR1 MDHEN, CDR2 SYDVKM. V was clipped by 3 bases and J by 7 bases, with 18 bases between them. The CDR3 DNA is TGTGCCAGCAGTTTGTGGGGCGGCGGGGCTATGACCCAGTACTTC. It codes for CASSLWGGGAMTQYF.

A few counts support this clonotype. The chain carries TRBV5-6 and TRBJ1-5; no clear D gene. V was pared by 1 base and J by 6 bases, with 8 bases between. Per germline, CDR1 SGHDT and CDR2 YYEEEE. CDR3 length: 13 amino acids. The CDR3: CASSLTNGQPQHF. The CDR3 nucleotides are TGTGCCAGCAGCTTGACAAACGGTCAGCCCCAGCATTTT.

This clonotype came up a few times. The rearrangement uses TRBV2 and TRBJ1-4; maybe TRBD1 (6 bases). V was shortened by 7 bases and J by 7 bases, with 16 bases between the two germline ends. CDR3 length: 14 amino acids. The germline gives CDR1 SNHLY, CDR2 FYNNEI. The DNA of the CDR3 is TGTGCCAGCATCCTACAGGGTCGCGTTGAAAAACTGTTTTTT. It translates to CASILQGRVEKLFF.